This T cell receptor (beta chain) was recovered during a study of vaccination and CD4 T cells after COVID-19. V gave up 5 bases and J gave up 0 bases; unmatched junction bases: 14. This CDR3 has 20 residues. Germline CDR1 reads SGHTA; CDR2 reads FQGNSA. Regarding treatment: approximately nine-day PBMC culture with coronavirus spike peptide pools or control peptides (ViraFEST assay). CD4+ T cells that had been cultured provided DNA sequenced with the Oncomine TCR Beta short-read assay. MiXCR was run by TCRdb on the PCR reads, yielding one entry per CDR3 protein. The sample contains around 19,000 distinct CDR3 sequences, around 50% of which appear only once. Concerning this clonotype: No antigen is known for it.

The clonotype originates from a human donor who had recovered from COVID-19. The chain is built from TRBV7-2 and TRBJ2-6; 9 nucleotides align to TRBD2. The sequencing sample was made of CD4+ T cells from blood, cultured in vitro. This CDR3 is CASSPKGGTSGFSGANVLTF. The CDR3 DNA follows: TGTGCCAGCAGCCCCAAGGGGGGAACTAGCGGGTTCTCTGGGGCCAACGTCCTGACTTTC. The full variable domain, rest sourced from reference TRBV7-2 and TRBJ2-6, is GAGVSQSPSNKVTEKGKDVELRCDPISGHTALYWYRQSLGQGLEFLIYFQGNSAPDKSGLPSDRFSAERTGGSVSTLTIQRTQQEDSAVYLCASSPKGGTSGFSGANVLTFGAGSRLTVL.